Shown below are 5 T cell receptor delta chains from a single sample sequenced in a study of γδ T cells in repeated Plasmodium falciparum infection. Gammadelta T cells were flow-sorted from PBMC into Vgamma9/Vdelta2+ and Vdelta2-negative populations for bulk analysis. TCRdb called clones anew from the multiplex PCR reads with CATT. The repertoire has 45,000 to 60,000 delta-chain clones, approximately 1.8% of them found once; the top ten carry approximately 24%. Sequencing input: gamma-delta T cells from blood. The receptors here all came from a pool of human donors (malaria-infected and uninfected, not separated).

This clone showed up just a few times. A read error is the likely source, as a far larger clone sits one nucleotide away. Other DNA sequences of this sample code for an identical CDR3. The V and J genes are TRDV2 and TRDJ1; the match to TRDD3 covers 11 bases. TCRdb is silent on the J gene; assignment here came from matching the DNA to germline. Germline values: CDR1 GEAIGNYY, CDR2 EKD. The ends lost 3 bases at V and 3 bases at J; junction bases unmatched: 11. CDR3 size: 17 residues. CDR3 in amino acids: CACDPLLGDNGADKLIF. The CDR3 DNA follows: TGTGCCTGTGACCCACTACTGGGGGATAACGGGGCCGATAAACTCATCTTT.

For this clone: A far larger clone lies a single base away; this is likely a read error. The same CDR3 arises from other DNA sequences in this sample as well. J is TRDJ1 and V is TRDV1, with 11 positions matching TRDD3. CDR3 size: 25 residues. Germline V lookup: CDR1 TSWWSYY, CDR2 QGS. As DNA, the CDR3 is TGTGCTCTTGGGGAACTTAACCCCACATTCCCACGCACATTTGGGTGGGGGATACGAACCGATAAGCTCATCTTT. Residues: CALGELNPTFPRTFGWGIRTDKLIF.

This clone was counted at least ten times. The TCRdb protein comes from a much larger clone and disagrees with this DNA's translation at residue 16, likely due to a read error; the protein given here is derived from the DNA. This sequence joins TRDV1 and TRDJ2; 9 nucleotides align to TRDD2. In germline, CDR1 is TSWWSYY, CDR2 QGS. The CDR3 runs to 23 residues. Germline trimming cut 5 bases from V and 6 bases from J; bases unmatched to any gene: 31. CDR3 nucleotides: TGTGCTCTTGGGTTACCCTCCCTTACCTTCCTACTGGAAAATACCCTATGGTCAGCACAACTCTTCTTT. Its protein is CALGLPSLTFLLENTLWSAQLFF.

This clone was seen a few times. The protein held in TCRdb is that of a much larger clone and does not match this DNA's translation at residue 15, likely because of a read error; the protein shown is translated from the DNA. The chain employs TRDV1 and TRDJ1; 8 bases align to TRDD3. In the absence of a J gene in TCRdb, the DNA was matched to germline to assign it here. Germline values: CDR1 TSWWSYY, CDR2 QGS. V shed 2 bases and J 4 bases; nucleotides not matched to a gene: 33. The CDR3 is 24 amino acids. The CDR3 bases are TGTGCTCTTGGGGAAACTGCGGTTCGGAATGACCTAATCGTACAGGGGGATAATCACGATAAACTCATCTTT. This encodes CALGETAVRNDLIVQGDNHDKLIF.

This clone showed up many times. A far larger clone is a single base away, which makes a read error likely. The same CDR3 is also encoded by other DNA sequences in this sample. This chain joins TRDV1 and TRDJ1; D possibly corresponds to TRDD2 (8 bases). Germline CDR1 is TSWWSYY and CDR2 is QGS. This CDR3 contains 26 residues. CDR3 amino acids: CALGEQRRNPTSFLNWGATYTDKLIF. The CDR3 DNA reads as TGTGCCCTTGGGGAACAACGGCGAAATCCGACTTCCTTCCTAAACTGGGGAGCTACGTACACCGATAAACTCATCTTT.